This T cell receptor beta chain was recorded in a study of blood T cells in healthy people across ages. Findings and limits, study-wide: Both higher diversity and more naive CD4+ cells marked long-lived donors when set against aged donors.

Regarding this clonotype: Its antigen is not known.

Combining a sample-barcoded 5' primer with a J-beta primer mix, a second PCR ran for 7 to 11 cycles. TCRdb re-called the 5' RACE reads with MiXCR, one entry per CDR3 protein. Of approximately 800,000 distinct CDR3 sequences detected, 46% appear once; the ten largest clones hold 15% to 20%. This CDR3 contains 16 residues. V was clipped by 4 bases and J by 2 bases; unmatched bases: 10. Germline CDR1 and CDR2: SGHAT and FQDESV (reference sequence). The sequencing sample was made of blood. The V gene is TRBV11-1, the J gene TRBJ2-7, with TRBD1 identical over 8 bases. The receptor's source is an elderly man in good health. The CDR3 sequence: CASSSRGTGVPYEQYF. In nucleotides, the CDR3 is TGTGCCAGCAGCTCTAGGGGGACAGGTGTCCCCTACGAGCAGTACTTC.